These 31 T cell receptor beta chains were all obtained from the same sample, sequenced in a study of T cell responses to AZD1222 COVID-19 vaccine. Produced via immunoSEQ multiplex PCR; TCRdb's table is partial and in-frame only. The top ten clones hold 6.9% of a sample with 100,000 to 150,000 clones, 75% to 95% of them seen once. The material was peripheral blood, obtained on day 0 of AZD1222 vaccination. Receptor source: an adult in good health.

This chain connects TRBV27 to TRBJ2-2; 10 bases map to TRBD1. Germline trimming cut 7 bases from V and 4 bases from J; bases unmatched to any gene: 6. The CDR3 totals 15 residues. Germline V gene lookup returns CDR1 MNHEY and CDR2 SMNVEV (reference sequence). The chain's CDR3 is CASTLDRGRTGELFF. The CDR3 DNA follows: TGTGCCAGCACTCTTGACAGGGGGCGCACCGGGGAGCTGTTTTTT.

J is TRBJ1-4 and V is TRBV12-3 or TRBV12-4; a possible D gene is TRBD1 (6 bases). Trimming cost V 8 bases and J 7 bases, with 11 bases left between them. This CDR3 has 12 residues. The CDR3 nucleotides read TGTGCCAGCGGGGGGGGCGGTGAAAAACTGTTTTTT. This codes for CASGGGGEKLFF.

This clone was counted once. This chain joins TRBV29-1 and TRBJ2-1; D may be TRBD1 or TRBD2 (5 bases each). V was clipped by 4 bases and J by 9 bases, with 13 bases between them. Per germline, CDR1 SQVTM and CDR2 ANQGSEA. The CDR3 contains 12 residues. As DNA, the CDR3 is TGCAGCGTTGGGCCAGGGAGTAGTGAGCAGTTCTTC. This encodes CSVGPGSSEQFF.

The rearrangement uses TRBV19 and TRBJ2-2; D call uncertain. Per the germline V gene, CDR1 is LNHDA and CDR2 is SQIVND (reference sequence). This CDR3 is built from 13 residues. The V end lost 11 bases, the J end lost 1 base, and 11 bases lay between the germline ends. The CDR3 coding sequence is TGTGCCCTTTATAACAGGAACACCGGGGAGCTGTTTTTT. As protein: CALYNRNTGELFF.

The chain recombines TRBV10-3 with TRBJ2-7; a weak D match, TRBD1 (5 bases). The CDR3 covers 13 residues. V gave up 7 bases and J gave up 5 bases, with 15 bases separating them. Germline-derived CDR1 and CDR2 are ENHRY and SYGVKD. In nucleotides, the CDR3 is TGTGCCATCAATTTAGGGGCAGGGAACGAGCAGTACTTC. Its translation: CAINLGAGNEQYF.

This clone was observed a few times. Other DNA sequences within the sample encode an identical CDR3. In DNA, the CDR3 is TGTGCCAGCAGCGTCGGGCCGAACACTGAAGCTTTCTTT. Its protein product is CASSVGPNTEAFF. V gene TRBV9 combines with J gene TRBJ1-1; D call uncertain. Germline V gene sequence: CDR1 SGDLS, CDR2 YYNGEE. V shed 2 bases and J shed 1 base, with 6 bases lying between them. The CDR3 extends over 13 amino acids.

The V gene is TRBV7-9, the J gene TRBJ1-1, with D perhaps matching TRBD1 (5 bases). The ends were cut back, 3 bases at V and 11 bases at J, with 13 bases in the middle. The CDR3 has 12 residues. Germline lookup yields CDR1 SEHNR and CDR2 FQNEAQ (reference sequence). CDR3 loop: CASSFPQGWAFF. Here the CDR3 DNA reads TGTGCCAGCAGCTTTCCCCAGGGCTGGGCTTTCTTT.

In its sample, this clone was seen once. This chain uses TRBV11-3 with TRBJ2-1, with 11 positions matching TRBD2. The CDR3 consists of 15 residues. Germline-derived CDR1 and CDR2 are SGHNT and YENEEA. The junction had 9 bases not matched to a gene; V was cut back by 5 bases and J by 9 bases. Written as DNA, the CDR3 is TGTGCCAGCAGCCAAACCATAGCGGGGGGGCCTGAGCAGTTCTTC. It encodes CASSQTIAGGPEQFF.

This sequence joins TRBV4-2 and TRBJ2-5, with D possibly called TRBD1 or TRBD2 (5 bases each). CDR3 length equals 15 residues. The V gene's germline CDR1 is LGHNA and CDR2 YNFKEQ. V dropped 1 base and J dropped 2 bases, with 11 bases sitting between them. CDR3 in DNA: TGTGCCAGCAGCCAAGTGAAGGGGACGCAAGAGACCCAGTACTTC. As protein: CASSQVKGTQETQYF.

This clone was counted only a few times. The chain couples TRBV10-1 to TRBJ1-1, with unresolved D. This CDR3 comprises 13 residues. Germline CDR1 WNHNN, CDR2 SYGVQD (reference sequence). Trimming took 3 bases from V and 1 from J, leaving 6 bases between them. CDR3 in DNA: TGCGCCAGCAGTGACGAAAAGAACACTGAAGCTTTCTTT. This codes for CASSDEKNTEAFF.

The chain employs TRBV19 and TRBJ1-2; TRBD1 agrees at 7 bases. In germline, CDR1 is LNHDA, CDR2 SQIVND (reference sequence). Trimming removed 5 bases from V and 6 bases from J; junction bases left unmatched: 6. The CDR3 length is 13 residues. CDR3 in amino acids: CASSFYDRDGYTF. CDR3 in DNA: TGTGCCAGTAGTTTCTACGACAGGGATGGCTACACCTTC.

This chain links TRBV4-3 with TRBJ2-7; D possibly corresponds to TRBD2 (6 bases). CDR1 and CDR2 from the germline V gene are LGHNA and YSLEER. The CDR3 loop spans 16 amino acids. V dropped 0 bases and J dropped 3 bases, with 15 bases sitting between them. The chain's CDR3 is CASSQDPETRSYEQYF. CDR3 sequence (DNA): TGCGCCAGCAGCCAAGATCCGGAGACTAGGAGCTACGAGCAGTACTTC.

The genes are TRBV19 and TRBJ1-1; 7 nucleotides align to TRBD1. The CDR3 covers 14 residues. Trimming took 7 bases from V and 4 from J; bases not matched to a gene: 9. CDR1 and CDR2 from the germline V gene are LNHDA and SQIVND (reference sequence). The CDR3 loop reads CASNRQGSSTEAFF. In nucleotides, the CDR3 is TGTGCCAGTAACCGACAGGGATCGAGCACTGAAGCTTTCTTT.

The V and J genes are TRBV28 and TRBJ1-1; 10 bases are shared with TRBD1. Germline V gene lookup returns CDR1 MDHEN and CDR2 SYDVKM. The CDR3 length is 12 residues. Trimming took 8 bases from V and 3 from J; bases not matched to a gene: 0. The CDR3 region has the DNA TGTGCCAGCGGACAGGGGGACACTGAAGCTTTCTTT. Protein sequence: CASGQGDTEAFF.

The genes are TRBV27 and TRBJ1-6; no firm D call. The germline V and J ends were trimmed by 3 bases and 0 bases, with 6 bases remaining between them. The CDR3 extends over 15 amino acids. Germline V gene sequence: CDR1 MNHEY, CDR2 SMNVEV (reference sequence). In DNA, the CDR3 is TGTGCCAGCAGTTTGGGGAGCTCCTATAATTCACCCCTCCACTTT. Protein: CASSLGSSYNSPLHF.

This chain uses TRBV21-1 with TRBJ1-1; the D call of TRBD1 is as the table states it, not checked on the DNA. TRBV21-1 is annotated as a pseudogene. The CDR3 consists of 15 residues. CDR3 sequence reads: CASSRAARGDTEAFF. The CDR3 DNA is TGTGCCAGCAGCAGGGCGGCCAGGGGCGACACTGAAGCTTTCTTT.

The genes are TRBV3-1 (or the pseudogene TRBV3-2) and TRBJ2-2, with D uncertain. CDR1 LGHDT and CDR2 YNNKEL come from the germline V gene (reference sequence). The length of the CDR3 is 18 residues. V lost 1 base and J lost 5, with 20 bases in between. The CDR3 loop is CASSQVSWLHDYTGELFF. In nucleotides, the CDR3 is TGTGCCAGCAGCCAAGTTTCGTGGCTACACGATTATACCGGGGAGCTGTTTTTT.

The CDR3: CASSFWPRSSGANVLTF. The CDR3 DNA reads TGTGCCAGCAGCTTTTGGCCGCGGAGCTCTGGGGCCAACGTCCTGACTTTC. This chain links TRBV5-4 with TRBJ2-6, with unresolved D. Germline loops: CDR1 SGHNT, CDR2 YYREEE (reference sequence). V was clipped by 2 bases and J by 0 bases, with 12 bases between them. The CDR3 spans 17 residues.

The gene calls are TRBV4-3 and TRBJ1-6; 8 positions match TRBD1. CDR3 length: 14 residues. Germline V gene data show CDR1 as LGHNA and CDR2 as YSLEER. Trimming cost V 8 bases and J 7 bases; bases outside gene matches: 7. The CDR3 region is CASRPTGVNSPLHF. The CDR3 bases are TGCGCCAGCCGACCGACAGGGGTGAATTCACCCCTCCACTTT.

V is TRBV29-1 and J is TRBJ1-1; D possibly corresponds to TRBD1 (6 bases). Germline CDR1 reads SQVTM; CDR2 reads ANQGSEA. Trimming stripped 6 bases from V and 0 bases from J, with 11 bases between. The CDR3 totals 13 residues. The CDR3: CSVAGTLNTEAFF. The CDR3 DNA follows: TGCAGCGTGGCCGGGACATTGAACACTGAAGCTTTCTTT.

The V call is TRBV11-2, the J call TRBJ2-7, with D possibly being TRBD1 or TRBD2 (6 bases each). The CDR3 contains 14 residues. The V and J ends lost 2 bases and 5 bases respectively, with 13 bases between them. The germline V gene has CDR1 SGHAT and CDR2 FQNNGV. CDR3 residues: CASSLRGGLDEQYF. In DNA form, the CDR3 reads TGTGCCAGCAGCTTAAGAGGGGGGTTGGACGAGCAGTACTTC.

The chain links TRBV27 to TRBJ1-4; no reliable D call. The CDR3 is 16 amino acids. V was shortened by 1 base and J by 5 bases, with 14 bases between the two germline ends. Germline V CDR1 and CDR2: MNHEY, SMNVEV (reference sequence). The CDR3 nucleotides read TGTGCCAGCAGTTTATTCCCGACCGCTCGGAATGAAAAACTGTTTTTT. Its translation: CASSLFPTARNEKLFF.

The rearrangement joins TRBV2 to TRBJ1-2; D ambiguous. The CDR3 length is 13 residues. The germline gives CDR1 SNHLY, CDR2 FYNNEI. Between the trimmed V and J ends, which lost 3 bases and 2 bases, there was a span of 7 bases. The DNA of the CDR3 is TGTGCCAGCAGTGACCCCGACAACTATGGCTACACCTTC. Translated: CASSDPDNYGYTF.

CDR3 in amino acids: CASSPQTSGGVIQYF. CDR3 bases: TGCGCCAGCAGCCCTCAGACTAGCGGGGGTGTCATTCAGTACTTC. The gene calls are TRBV5-1 and TRBJ2-4; TRBD2 matches at 12 bases. J was trimmed by 9 bases and V by 4 bases; bases with no gene match: 8. Germline V gene data show CDR1 as SGHRS and CDR2 as YFSETQ. CDR3 size: 15 residues. Full variable domain (rest looked up from reference TRBV5-1 and TRBJ2-4): KAGVTQTPRYLIKTRGQQVTLSCSPISGHRSVSWYQQTPGQGLQFLFEYFSETQRNKGNFPGRFSGRQFSNSRSEMNVSTLELGDSALYLCASSPQTSGGVIQYFGAGTRLSVL.

The count of this clone is one. The chain links TRBV3-1 (or the pseudogene TRBV3-2) to TRBJ2-1; a weak D match, TRBD1 (5 bases). V lost 0 bases and J lost 4, with 16 bases in between. The CDR3 has 17 residues. Germline V gives CDR1 LGHDT, CDR2 YNNKEL (reference sequence). CDR3 sequence (DNA): TGTGCCAGCAGCCAAGATCGATTCCAGGGTGGGTACAATGAGCAGTTCTTC. Translating gives CASSQDRFQGGYNEQFF.

This chain joins TRBV6-5 and TRBJ1-5; perhaps TRBD1 as D (5 bases). V was pared by 4 bases and J by 6 bases, with 10 bases between. The CDR3 runs to 13 residues. From germline, CDR1 is MNHEY and CDR2 SVGAGI. The CDR3 DNA sequence: TGTGCCAGCAGTTGGGGACCCGGTCAGCCCCAGCATTTT. It is translated as CASSWGPGQPQHF.

This rearrangement joins TRBV6-5 to TRBJ2-7; D is uncertain. The CDR3 is made up of 13 amino acids. CDR1 MNHEY and CDR2 SVGAGI come from the germline V gene. V lost 2 bases, J lost 6 bases, and 11 bases lay in between. CDR3 nucleotides: TGTGCCAGCAGTTACGATAGTGGGATCGAGCAGTACTTC. Encoded protein: CASSYDSGIEQYF.

V and J are TRBV7-9 and TRBJ2-7, with 8 bases lining up with TRBD1. This CDR3 has 16 residues. Losses at the gene ends were 2 bases for V and 4 bases for J; bases not matched to a gene: 10. Germline lookup yields CDR1 SEHNR and CDR2 FQNEAQ (reference sequence). This chain's CDR3 is CASSLSPRQGRYEQYF. The CDR3 DNA reads as TGTGCCAGCAGCTTATCCCCCCGACAGGGGAGATACGAGCAGTACTTC.

This chain links TRBV28 with TRBJ1-5, with D tentatively TRBD1 (5 bases). Trimming cost V 11 bases and J 2 bases, with 16 bases left between them. The germline gives CDR1 MDHEN, CDR2 SYDVKM. The CDR3 covers 14 residues. CDR3 sequence reads: CALRGVGRNQPQHF. The CDR3, as DNA: TGTGCCCTGCGGGGGGTAGGTCGCAATCAGCCCCAGCATTTT.

This rearrangement joins TRBV10-3 to TRBJ1-6, with D possibly matching TRBD1 (5 bases). This CDR3 contains 14 residues. CDR1 is ENHRY, CDR2 SYGVKD, per germline. Trimming removed 6 bases from V and 7 bases from J, with 13 bases in between. The CDR3 DNA follows: TGTGCCATCAGAACGACAGAAGAAAATTCACCCCTCCACTTT. Translating gives CAIRTTEENSPLHF.

The chain uses TRBV9 and TRBJ2-3; D not resolved. The CDR3 is made up of 12 amino acids. The germline V gene encodes CDR1 SGDLS and CDR2 YYNGEE. The ends were cut back, 4 bases at V and 8 bases at J, with 11 bases in the middle. CDR3 protein: CASSPPLGTQYF. The CDR3 DNA is TGTGCCAGCAGCCCCCCCCTGGGTACGCAGTATTTT.